This T cell receptor beta chain derives from a study of T-cell reconstitution after alpha-beta-depleted transplantation in children. Whole-study findings and limits: Diversity and T-cell counts at one year after transplant derived mostly from new T cells.

Germline V gives CDR1 LGHDT, CDR2 YNNKEL (reference sequence). V lost 1 base to trimming and J lost 5 bases, with 9 bases between them. The CDR3 loop spans 14 amino acids. This clonotype was recorded at least ten times. Its antigen is undetermined. Unique molecular identifiers were incorporated into the prepared TCRbeta library. MiXCR, run by TCRdb on the PCR reads, gives a single entry per CDR3 protein. The sample lists about 300,000 distinct CDR3 sequences, about 9.5% occurring once. The V and J genes are TRBV3-1 and TRBJ1-5; the D is unclear. The TCR sequence derives from a boy younger than two with acute myeloid leukemia, due to receive a stem cell transplant. The starting material was PBMCs, obtained before TCRalphabeta/CD19-depleted stem cell transplant. CDR3 amino acids: CASSQVGRDQPQHF. The CDR3 bases are TGTGCCAGCAGCCAAGTTGGCCGCGATCAGCCCCAGCATTTT.